This TCR beta chain originates from a study of CD8+ T cells in alopecia areata listed by TCRdb under 2018. For the wider study: The treated patients took part in an open-label pilot trial in which moderate-to-severe alopecia areata was treated with oral tofacitinib at 5 to 10 mg twice daily. High-throughput TCRbeta sequencing was used to examine T cell clonal expansion in alopecia areata in both the C3H/HeJ mouse model and human patients. Clonality in the scalp was compared among normal scalp (n=4), patchy alopecia areata scalp (n=8), and alopecia totalis/universalis scalp (n=8). immunoSEQ multiplex PCR using 35 Vbeta forward primers and 13 Jbeta reverse primers was used to amplify TCRbeta CDR3 regions. The RNA source kit depended on sample type: the PAXgene miRNA kit for fixed scalp, the miRNeasy kit for PBMCs, and the RNeasy kit for mouse skin. In humans, TCRbeta sequencing was performed on scalp tissue and on sorted CD4+ and CD8+ peripheral blood T cells from healthy controls and from patients with patchy or totalis/universalis alopecia areata. Biopsies were taken from tofacitinib-treated patients at baseline and at 4 and 24 weeks of treatment, and a later scalp biopsy was taken in several of the tofacitinib-treated patients. Tofacitinib was given for 6 to 18 months, followed by 6 months of follow-up off drug to assess delayed response and recurrence.

The paper's findings and limits, for the study overall: Scalp TCR repertoire analysis is complicated because resident alphabeta T cells in normal human skin are also sequenced, whereas mouse skin is dominated by gammadelta T cells. Shared TCR sequences between patients were less evident than in mice, which may be partly attributable to HLA diversity in the patient population. Compared with normal scalp, lesional scalp had higher clonality and more expanded CD8+ clones, particularly in alopecia totalis/universalis, a pattern that suggests antigenic drive.

Explained via the paper, the time point label denotes: baseline before oral tofacitinib. Peripheral blood and lesional scalp punch biopsies were obtained from patients with alopecia areata. PBMCs were isolated by density centrifugation and stained for CD3, CD4 and CD8, and CD4+ and CD8+ T cells were sorted on a FACSAria. As concerns this clone: The specificity of this receptor is unknown. No base-level quality is on record; no much larger clone is a single base apart.

CDR1 and CDR2, per the germline V gene (reference sequence), are LNHDA and SQIVND. From its cysteine to its phenylalanine, the CDR3 spans 15 amino acids. CDR3 DNA is the only sequence kept; it has 45 bases, read in frame from the first base. V and J are truncated by 0 bases and 0 bases respectively, leaving an intervening sequence of 9 bases. Library prep was done by the immunoSEQ multiplex PCR assay. RNA was extracted from all samples and reverse transcribed into cDNA as template for TCR sequencing. First-strand cDNA was synthesized with SuperScript III using a 2:1 mix of oligo-dT and random hexamers. A synthetic immune receptor repertoire was used to measure amplification bias, and any remaining bias was corrected computationally. The authors processed their data as follows. Raw reads were preprocessed to remove errors, and CDR3 was defined according to IMGT conventions as the region from the conserved cysteine to phenylalanine. Clonality was computed as 1 minus the Shannon entropy, with the entropy normalized by log2 of the number of productive unique TCRs. Whether scalp clones were CD4 or CD8 was inferred by matching scalp TCRbeta sequences against CD4 and CD8 repertoires sorted from blood. In TCRdb, the immuneACCESS table is reduced to in-frame sequences with V and J assigned. These tables do not hold every clone; where another copy was compared, an unresolved V gene accounts for under half, and the others remain unexplained. The V and J calls and the clone size are those of that table, but D and trimming were determined from the DNA. The sample data list around 160,000 clones, and 85% to 90% of these were observed just once. Less than 15% of the sample rests with the top ten.

The chain couples TRBV19 to TRBJ2-7; the D gene identity is not certain. This specimen was CD8+ T cells sorted from blood, taken at week 0. This TCR came from a human donor with alopecia areata. The CDR3 sequence is CASSIEATYSYEQYF. Read as DNA, the sequence is TGTGCCAGTAGTATAGAGGCGACATACTCCTACGAGCAGTACTTC.